This TCR beta chain was profiled in a study of T cell repertoires in cytomegalovirus infection (dated by TCRdb to 2018 to 2020). With respect to the entire study: The peptide stimulations were aimed at well-studied HLA-B-restricted epitopes as well as recently identified HLA-C-restricted CMV epitopes, whose presentation resists viral immunomodulation. The HLA type of each donor mattered for the analysis, because public TCR beta signatures pointed to carriage of CMV infection along with the matching HLA type. What the study reported, not specific to this receptor: The ex vivo response was dominated by HLA-C-restricted CMV-specific TCR beta clonotypes, and the single most frequent clonotype in two of eight donors was supplied by these HLA-C-restricted clonotypes. Carriers of CMV infection plus the relevant HLA type were discriminated by the cumulative frequency of public TCR beta family members in the study cohort and in an independent roughly 370-donor cohort.

With respect to this clonotype: Its antigen remains unidentified. Within one base of it there is no much larger clone, and no base qualities were kept.

What the treatment or condition label conveys for this sample: in vitro stimulation with specific CMV peptide epitopes to enrich CMV-specific T cells. Sequencing used an Illumina HiSeq 1500. TCRdb passed the public sequencing reads through fastp at Q25 and MiXCR, retaining productive beta sequences. Rows are unified per CDR3 protein, each entry keeping the most common DNA and genes. The sample includes 84,000 or so distinct CDR3 sequences, with approximately 43% observed a single time. The top ten clonotypes cover approximately 95% of the sample. The CDR3 has 16 amino acids, counting the end cysteine and phenylalanine. The CDR3 DNA has 48 bases and is translated from base 1. Trimming accounts for 4 bases at V and 0 bases at J, while the number of junction bases matched to no gene is 4. The germline V gene provides CDR1 SGHRS and CDR2 YFSETQ.

The receptor chain draws on TRBV5-1 and TRBJ2-3, and TRBD2 matches 11 of the central bases. The receptor comes from a human donor in good health (CMV status not recorded). Some clones in this sample may be carry-over from other donors' samples. Sequencing used CD8+ T cells from cultured PBMCs, obtained from culture after CMV antigen stimulation. The CDR3 protein: CASSAGLAVSTDTQYF. The nucleotides are TGCGCCAGCAGCGCGGGACTAGCGGTTAGCACAGATACGCAGTATTTT.